Following are 16 T cell receptor beta chains from one sample sequenced in a study of cytomegalovirus exposure and HLA in healthy donors. 13 Jbeta primers and 60 Vbeta primers were used for the PCR. Assay used: immunoSEQ multiplex PCR; TCRdb lists only in-frame clones, some missing. The sample has fewer than 110,000 clones, around 80% seen once. The material sequenced was PBMCs. Receptors originate from a man aged 25 to 40 in good health and CMV-seropositive.

V usage is TRBV7-6 and J usage is TRBJ1-1; the D is unclear. Trimming cost V 1 base and J 2 bases, with 14 bases left between them. CDR3 length: 16 amino acids. Germline CDR1 reads SGHVS; CDR2 reads FNYEAQ. The CDR3 DNA reads TGTGCCAGCAGCTTAGAGAGCGGAGCTATCAACACTGAAGCTTTCTTT. It specifies CASSLESGAINTEAFF.

DNA of the CDR3: TGTGCCAGCAGCTTACAGGGCACAGATACGCAGTATTTT. It codes for CASSLQGTDTQYF. The V gene is TRBV7-3, the J gene TRBJ2-3; no firm D call. Looked up from germline, CDR1 is SGHTA and CDR2 is FQGTGA. V was cut by 2 bases and J by 1 base, with 4 bases left in between. The CDR3 is 13 residues long.

The chain recombines TRBV5-1 with TRBJ1-4, with 9 bases aligning to TRBD1. The length of the CDR3 is 16 residues. The ends lost 2 bases at V and 8 bases at J; junction bases unmatched: 10. Germline values: CDR1 SGHRS, CDR2 YFSETQ. Here the CDR3 reads CASSFQTGTGTEKLFF. CDR3 coding DNA: TGCGCCAGCAGCTTCCAAACCGGGACAGGGACCGAAAAACTGTTTTTT. The complete variable domain, with remaining parts taken from reference TRBV5-1 and TRBJ1-4, reads KAGVTQTPRYLIKTRGQQVTLSCSPISGHRSVSWYQQTPGQGLQFLFEYFSETQRNKGNFPGRFSGRQFSNSRSEMNVSTLELGDSALYLCASSFQTGTGTEKLFFGSGTQLSVL.

The J gene is TRBJ2-5, the V gene TRBV11-2, with no clear D. Germline CDR1 reads SGHAT; CDR2 reads FQNNGV. Trimming removed 6 bases from V and 2 bases from J, with 7 bases in between. CDR3 length: 12 residues. The CDR3 bases are TGTGCCAGCAGTCGGAGACAAGAGACCCAGTACTTC. Encoded protein: CASSRRQETQYF.

The V call is TRBV9, the J call TRBJ2-5; 12 bases fit TRBD2. The germline CDR1 and CDR2 sequences are SGDLS and YYNGEE. V lost 0 bases, J lost 3 bases, and 3 bases stayed unmatched. This CDR3 spans 16 amino acids. CDR3 protein: CASSVEASGGEETQYF. DNA for the CDR3: TGTGCCAGCAGCGTAGAGGCTAGCGGGGGGGAAGAGACCCAGTACTTC.

V gene TRBV7-6 combines with J gene TRBJ1-3; 8 bases are a match to TRBD1. The length of the CDR3 is 16 residues. V lost 3 bases to trimming and J lost 0 bases; unmatched junction nucleotides: 4. Germline V gene sequence: CDR1 SGHVS, CDR2 FNYEAQ. CDR3 bases: TGTGCCAGCAGCTTGTCACAGGGGGGCTCTGGAAACACCATATATTTT. Translation: CASSLSQGGSGNTIYF. Full variable domain (missing parts from reference TRBV7-6 and TRBJ1-3): GAGVSQSPRYKVTKRGQDVALRCDPISGHVSLYWYRQALGQGPEFLTYFNYEAQQDKSGLPNDRFSAERPEGSISTLTIQRTEQRDSAMYRCASSLSQGGSGNTIYFGEGSWLTVV.

The CDR3 coding sequence is TGTGCCAGCGACAGGGAGTGGGGCATTCAGTACTTC. This gives the protein CASDREWGIQYF. The chain couples TRBV2 to TRBJ2-4; TRBD1 matches 7 bases. The CDR3 sequence is 12 residues long. V lost 8 bases and J lost 9; bases outside the gene matches: 7. The germline V gene has CDR1 SNHLY and CDR2 FYNNEI.

This clone was seen more than once but under ten times. The chain employs TRBV4-1 and TRBJ1-3, with D perhaps TRBD1 (6 bases). The germline gives CDR1 MGHRA, CDR2 YSYEKL. The CDR3 contains 14 residues. V lost 7 bases and J 1 base, leaving 11 bases between the germline ends. CDR3 sequence reads: CASTNTGSGNTIYF. CDR3 sequence (DNA): TGCGCCAGCACTAATACAGGGTCTGGAAACACCATATATTTT.

The J gene is TRBJ1-6, the V gene TRBV15; 8 nucleotides match TRBD1. The J segment lost 5 bases and the V segment lost 2 bases, leaving 5 bases of the junction unmatched. Germline CDR1 is LNHNV and CDR2 is YYDKDF (reference sequence). The CDR3 totals 16 residues. CDR3 DNA: TGTGCCACCAGCAGAAGGACAGGGTGGAATAATTCACCCCTCCACTTT. This encodes CATSRRTGWNNSPLHF. The full variable domain, rest sourced from reference TRBV15 and TRBJ1-6, is DAMVIQNPRYQVTQFGKPVTLSCSQTLNHNVMYWYQQKSSQAPKLLFHYYDKDFNNEADTPDNFQSRRPNTSFCFLDIRSPGLGDTAMYLCATSRRTGWNNSPLHFGNGTRLTVT.

The chain has TRBV7-9 and TRBJ1-5; tentative D call: TRBD1 (6 bases). The CDR3 has 13 residues. Germline V gives CDR1 SEHNR, CDR2 FQNEAQ (reference sequence). Trimming left V 1 base short and J 7 bases short, with 8 bases between. The CDR3 is CASSLEQGQPQHF. The CDR3 DNA reads as TGTGCCAGCAGCTTAGAACAGGGACAGCCCCAGCATTTT. Full variable domain (rest looked up from reference TRBV7-9 and TRBJ1-5): DTGVSQNPRHKITKRGQNVTFRCDPISEHNRLYWYRQTLGQGPEFLTYFQNEAQLEKSRLLSDRFSAERPKGSFSTLEIQRTEQGDSAMYLCASSLEQGQPQHFGDGTRLSIL.

This clone appeared a few times. The genes are TRBV19 and TRBJ1-1; no firm D call. Trimming took off 3 bases at V and 1 base at J, with 15 bases between the two ends. The CDR3 runs 16 residues. The germline V gene has CDR1 LNHDA and CDR2 SQIVND (reference sequence). The CDR3 nucleotides are TGTGCCAGTAGTATTATCGGAGGGATCACGAACACTGAAGCTTTCTTT. The encoded protein is CASSIIGGITNTEAFF.

The chain links TRBV12-5 to TRBJ1-5; weak D call: TRBD1 (5 bases). The V end lost 3 bases, the J end lost 2 bases, and 11 bases lay between the germline ends. The CDR3 is 15 amino acids. Germline V gene data show CDR1 as LGHNT and CDR2 as FRNRAP. CDR3 DNA sequence: TGTGCTAGTGGTTTAGGGGAGGTCGGCAATCAGCCCCAGCATTTT. Translating gives CASGLGEVGNQPQHF.

The chain joins TRBV12-5 to TRBJ2-7; D unresolved. The CDR3 spans 13 residues. The V end lost 1 base, the J end lost 5 bases, and 9 bases lay between the germline ends. Germline V gene lookup returns CDR1 LGHNT and CDR2 FRNRAP. CDR3 coding DNA: TGTGCTAGTGGTTTGGGCGGCCGGGACGAGCAGTACTTC. Translating gives CASGLGGRDEQYF.

The V gene is TRBV10-3, the J gene TRBJ2-1; TRBD1 might be the D (6 bases). The V end lost 11 bases, the J end lost 4 bases, and 15 bases lay between the germline ends. CDR1 and CDR2 from the germline V gene are ENHRY and SYGVKD. This CDR3 is 13 amino acids long. The CDR3 sequence is CAGRRTEYNEQFF. The CDR3, as DNA: TGTGCCGGCCGAAGGACAGAATACAATGAGCAGTTCTTC.

The DNA for the CDR3 is TGCGCCAGCAGTGAGGGACAGGGCCCTTACAATGAGCAGTTCTTC. It codes for CASSEGQGPYNEQFF. V usage is TRBV10-1 and J usage is TRBJ2-1; 8 nucleotides line up with TRBD1. CDR1 and CDR2 from the germline V gene are WNHNN and SYGVQD (reference sequence). With V trimmed by 2 bases and J by 4 bases, 4 bases remained unmatched. This CDR3 spans 15 amino acids.

The CDR3 sequence is CASSLGRNDPFNEKLFF. In DNA, the CDR3 is TGCGCCAGCAGCTTGGGCAGGAATGATCCGTTTAATGAAAAACTGTTTTTT. This chain links TRBV5-1 with TRBJ1-4; no reliable D call. CDR3 size: 17 residues. Germline-derived CDR1 and CDR2 are SGHRS and YFSETQ. V was clipped by 0 bases and J by 4 bases, with 16 bases between them.